A single sample gave rise to the 8 T cell receptor beta chains below, sequenced in a study of regulatory T cells in long-lasting Graves disease. Time point described: newly diagnosed GD, antithyroid drugs for less than 3 months. Generation of the TCR library employed RNA extracted from PBMCs. CDR3-region Arm-PCR and iRepertoire HTBI primers produced the TCR beta libraries. In TCRdb, the multiplex PCR reads were re-called with MiXCR into one record per CDR3 protein. The sample comprises hundreds of thousands of distinct CDR3 sequences, 15% to 20% of which are singletons, and approximately 20% rests with the top ten. Separately, the same data were catalogued under a study of T cells in Graves' hyperthyroidism and ophthalmopathy.

The input for sequencing was peripheral blood mononuclear cells (PBMCs), taken at new diagnosis, from a patient treated with antithyroid drugs. Every receptor here comes from a woman aged 25 to 39 with Graves disease.

The chain couples TRBV5-1 to TRBJ2-1, with 10 bases fitting TRBD2. The CDR3 runs to 15 residues. The germline CDR1 and CDR2 sequences are SGHRS and YFSETQ. The junction had 6 bases not matched to a gene; V was cut back by 2 bases and J by 7 bases. CDR3 nucleotide sequence: TGCGCCAGCAGCTTTCAGCGGGAGGGAGAGAATGAGCAGTTCTTC. Translated, it gives CASSFQREGENEQFF.

The gene calls are TRBV14 and TRBJ2-7, with D possibly matching TRBD2 (5 bases). V lost 4 bases and J 6 bases, leaving 10 bases between the germline ends. The CDR3 covers 12 residues. The germline gives CDR1 SGHDN, CDR2 FVKESK. The CDR3 DNA follows: TGTGCCAGCAGCCGCCCGGACTTCGAGCAGTACTTC. This translates into CASSRPDFEQYF.

This clonotype was recorded many times. The chain carries TRBV20-1 and TRBJ2-1; TRBD2 matches at 7 bases. This CDR3 is built from 13 residues. Germline V gene data show CDR1 as DFQATT and CDR2 as SNEGSKA (reference sequence). J gave up 2 bases and V 4 bases, and 2 bases lay outside the gene matches. The chain's CDR3 is CSAKGLAYNEQFF. CDR3 nucleotide sequence: TGCAGTGCTAAAGGACTAGCCTACAATGAGCAGTTCTTC.

At least ten counts were recorded for this clonotype. The genes are TRBV28 and TRBJ1-5; no clear D. The CDR3 sequence is 16 residues long. CDR1 and CDR2 (germline): MDHEN, SYDVKM. The ends were cut back, 3 bases at V and 6 bases at J, with 18 bases in the middle. The CDR3: CASSLNGFEGSQPQHF. DNA for the CDR3: TGTGCCAGCAGTTTGAATGGTTTTGAGGGTAGTCAGCCCCAGCATTTT.

Worth noting for this clonotype: A much larger clone sits a single nucleotide away, making a read error possible. The rearrangement links TRBV28 to TRBJ1-5; no firm D call. This CDR3 region has 13 residues. The germline V gene encodes CDR1 MDHEN and CDR2 SYDVKM. The CDR3 sequence is CASKKENNQPQRF. The CDR3 region has the DNA TGTGCCAGCAAAAAGGAAAACAATCAGCCCCAGCGTTTT.

The V and J genes are TRBV9 and TRBJ1-2; D is undetermined. The CDR3 loop spans 18 amino acids. The V end lost 4 bases, the J end lost 4 bases, and 26 bases lay between the germline ends. Germline V gene sequence: CDR1 SGDLS, CDR2 YYNGEE. The DNA for the CDR3 is TGTGCCAGCAGCACAAGAGGTTTTCTCGGGCCTTTGGGCTATGGCTACACCTTC. Translating gives CASSTRGFLGPLGYGYTF.

The V gene is TRBV28, the J gene TRBJ2-1, with TRBD1 identical over 9 bases. Germline V gene lookup returns CDR1 MDHEN and CDR2 SYDVKM. After removal of 1 base from V and 6 bases from J, the junction contained 10 bases not matched to a gene. This CDR3 contains 17 residues. Here the CDR3 reads CASSLFSGTGWGNEQFF. The CDR3, as DNA: TGTGCCAGCAGTTTATTCTCCGGGACAGGGTGGGGCAATGAGCAGTTCTTC.

This rearrangement joins TRBV5-1 to TRBJ1-4; TRBD1 agrees at 8 bases. The CDR3 contains 14 residues. Trimming at V came to 4 bases and at J to 8 bases, leaving 7 bases not matched to a gene. Germline CDR1 reads SGHRS; CDR2 reads YFSETQ. In DNA form, the CDR3 reads TGCGCCAGCAGCCAGACAGGGGTCGGAGAAAAACTGTTTTTT. This translates into CASSQTGVGEKLFF.